These 27 T cell receptor beta chains originate from one sample sequenced in a study of blood T cell repertoires in COVID-19. The data were produced by immunoSEQ multiplex PCR, yet TCRdb's version contains in-frame clones alone and is incomplete. The table records some 100,000 clones, approximately 78% of them present only once. Input material: peripheral blood. All receptors derive from a human donor in a cohort sampled during active COVID-19.

The V gene is TRBV19, the J gene TRBJ2-3; weak D call: TRBD2 (5 bases). This CDR3 region has 15 residues. V was cut by 1 base and J by 5 bases, with 13 bases left in between. CDR1 is LNHDA and CDR2 is SQIVND in the germline V gene (reference sequence). Written as DNA, the CDR3 is TGTGCCAGTAGTATAGGTCGGGGAGTTAGAGATACGCAGTATTTT. It encodes CASSIGRGVRDTQYF. Full variable domain (missing parts from reference TRBV19 and TRBJ2-3): DGGITQSPKYLFRKEGQNVTLSCEQNLNHDAMYWYRQDPGQGLRLIYYSQIVNDFQKGDIAEGYSVSREKKESFPLTVTSAQKNPTAFYLCASSIGRGVRDTQYFGPGTRLTVL.

The genes are TRBV5-1 and TRBJ2-7; tentative D call: TRBD2 (5 bases). The CDR3 has 13 amino acids. Trimming cost V 2 bases and J 4 bases, with 10 bases left between them. Germline CDR1 reads SGHRS; CDR2 reads YFSETQ. The CDR3 spells CASSFQGGYEQYF. The CDR3 coding sequence is TGCGCCAGCAGCTTCCAAGGAGGTTACGAGCAGTACTTC.

The chain has TRBV6-6 and TRBJ2-7; the match to TRBD1 covers 9 bases. Trimming cost V 0 bases and J 4 bases; bases outside gene matches: 4. This CDR3 is built from 15 residues. Germline V lookup: CDR1 MNHNY, CDR2 SVGAGI (reference sequence). CDR3 loop: CASSYSTQGAYEQYF. Here the CDR3 DNA reads TGTGCCAGCAGTTACTCGACACAGGGGGCATACGAGCAGTACTTC.

This clone was detected only once. V gene TRBV5-1 combines with J gene TRBJ2-4; 10 nucleotides match TRBD2. V lost 4 bases, J lost 1 base, and 5 bases stayed unmatched. The germline V gene has CDR1 SGHRS and CDR2 YFSETQ. The CDR3 is 16 amino acids. The CDR3 region has the DNA TGCGCCAGCAGCACGTCGACTAGCGGGGCCAAAAACATTCAGTACTTC. Its translation: CASSTSTSGAKNIQYF.

This clone was seen a handful of times. This chain joins TRBV30 and TRBJ2-7, with D hard to call. Germline values: CDR1 GTSNPN, CDR2 SVGIG (reference sequence). CDR3 length: 12 amino acids. V lost 6 bases and J 2 bases, leaving 11 bases between the germline ends. CDR3 protein: CACFETPYEQYF. CDR3 coding DNA: TGTGCCTGCTTTGAGACACCCTACGAGCAGTACTTC.

The chain carries TRBV7-8 and TRBJ1-1, with a weak D call TRBD1 (5 bases). Trimming left V 2 bases short and J 6 bases short, with 19 bases between. Germline V CDR1 and CDR2: SGHVS, FQNEAQ. This CDR3 is built from 16 residues. The CDR3 region is CASSLRARGDVPEAFF. The CDR3 nucleotides are TGTGCCAGCAGCTTACGAGCCCGCGGGGACGTTCCTGAAGCTTTCTTT.

The V call is TRBV27, the J call TRBJ2-5, with a weak D call TRBD1 (6 bases). Germline lookup yields CDR1 MNHEY and CDR2 SMNVEV (reference sequence). V dropped 8 bases and J dropped 0 bases, with 16 bases sitting between them. The CDR3 is 15 amino acids. The CDR3, as DNA: TGTGCCAGCGCCTGGGCAGGGGTGTACCAAGAGACCCAGTACTTC. Amino acid sequence: CASAWAGVYQETQYF.

The V gene is TRBV9, the J gene TRBJ2-2, with D tentatively TRBD2 (5 bases). This CDR3 is 15 amino acids long. The germline V and J ends were trimmed by 2 bases and 5 bases, with 13 bases remaining between them. Germline CDR1 SGDLS, CDR2 YYNGEE. The CDR3 spells CASSVGSGVTGELFF. The CDR3, as DNA: TGTGCCAGCAGCGTCGGCAGCGGTGTTACCGGGGAGCTGTTTTTT.

V and J are TRBV5-1 and TRBJ2-1; TRBD2 matches at 7 bases. Germline-derived CDR1 and CDR2 are SGHRS and YFSETQ. V shed 0 bases, J shed 2 bases, and the junction held 5 bases outside the gene matches. The CDR3 consists of 16 residues. CDR3 coding DNA: TGCGCCAGCAGCTTGGTCTCGAGCGGGACCTACAATGAGCAGTTCTTC. This sequence encodes CASSLVSSGTYNEQFF.

The J gene is TRBJ1-5, the V gene TRBV19; 7 nucleotides align to TRBD1. Losses at the gene ends were 5 bases for V and 5 bases for J; bases not matched to a gene: 18. In germline, CDR1 is LNHDA, CDR2 SQIVND (reference sequence). This CDR3 contains 18 residues. CDR3 sequence: CASSLAPIQGYFDQPQHF. CDR3 in DNA: TGTGCCAGTAGTTTGGCACCAATACAGGGGTATTTTGATCAGCCCCAGCATTTT.

J is TRBJ2-3 and V is TRBV14; the match to TRBD2 covers 15 bases. Trimming took 0 bases from V and 3 from J; bases not matched to a gene: 10. The CDR3 consists of 20 residues. Germline V gene data show CDR1 as SGHDN and CDR2 as FVKESK. CDR3 nucleotides: TGTGCCAGCAGCCAAGATTCACCGGCAGGGACTAGCGGGGGGACAGATACGCAGTATTTT. This sequence encodes CASSQDSPAGTSGGTDTQYF.

The chain combines TRBV5-1 with TRBJ2-7, with D unclear. There are 12 residues in the CDR3. The V end was cut by 2 bases, the J end by 4 bases, with 7 bases between. Germline V CDR1 and CDR2: SGHRS, YFSETQ. CDR3 sequence: CASSFLGYEQYF. As DNA, the CDR3 is TGCGCCAGCAGCTTCCTAGGATACGAGCAGTACTTC.

This chain joins TRBV24-1 and TRBJ1-5, with D possibly matching TRBD1 (5 bases). Germline V gives CDR1 KGHDR, CDR2 SFDVKD. The CDR3 is 13 amino acids. V was clipped by 3 bases and J by 8 bases, with 10 bases between them. This chain's CDR3 is CATSDVTVKPQHF. The CDR3 nucleotides are TGTGCCACCAGTGATGTGACAGTGAAGCCCCAGCATTTT.

The chain is built from TRBV6-2 or TRBV6-3 and TRBJ1-2, with a possible D match to TRBD1 (6 bases). Germline CDR1 and CDR2: MNHEY and SVGEGT. Deletions cut 6 bases from V and 4 bases from J, with 18 bases between. This CDR3 has 15 residues. In DNA, the CDR3 is TGTGCCAGCAGCAAGGGACACGGCCCGATCTATGGCTACACCTTC. The encoded protein is CASSKGHGPIYGYTF.

The CDR3 sequence is CASSLRQTGKELNTEAFF. In nucleotides, the CDR3 is TGTGCCAGCAGCTTAAGGCAGACAGGGAAGGAATTGAACACTGAAGCTTTCTTT. The chain uses TRBV7-3 and TRBJ1-1; 7 bases line up with TRBD1. Per the germline V gene, CDR1 is SGHTA and CDR2 is FQGTGA. V gave up 1 base and J gave up 0 bases; unmatched junction bases: 11. This CDR3 contains 18 residues.

The rearrangement uses TRBV5-4 and TRBJ1-6; 8 bases are a match to TRBD1. The CDR3 has 20 residues. CDR1 and CDR2 (germline): SGHNT, YYREEE (reference sequence). The J segment lost 7 bases and the V segment lost 1 base, leaving 19 bases of the junction unmatched. The CDR3 nucleotides are TGTGCCAGCAGCTTGATTGTGACAGGGGCCCCGTATTATAGAAATTCACCCCTCCACTTT. It is translated as CASSLIVTGAPYYRNSPLHF.

This sequence joins TRBV7-3 and TRBJ2-3; the match to TRBD2 covers 10 bases. V shed 2 bases, J shed 6 bases, and the junction held 5 bases outside the gene matches. Germline assignment: CDR1 SGHTA and CDR2 FQGTGA. CDR3 length: 15 residues. The CDR3 loop reads CASSLSAGGLDTQYF. The CDR3 DNA sequence: TGTGCCAGCAGCTTATCAGCGGGGGGGCTCGATACGCAGTATTTT. The full variable domain, with the rest looked up from reference TRBV7-3 and TRBJ2-3, is GAGVSQTPSNKVTEKGKYVELRCDPISGHTALYWYRQSLGQGPEFLIYFQGTGAADDSGLPNDRFFAVRPEGSVSTLKIQRTERGDSAVYLCASSLSAGGLDTQYFGPGTRLTVL.

This chain joins TRBV28 and TRBJ2-7, with 9 bases aligning to TRBD1. V trimming: 2 bases; J trimming: 3 bases; junction bases outside the gene matches: 17. This CDR3 has 19 amino acids. The germline V gene has CDR1 MDHEN and CDR2 SYDVKM. DNA of the CDR3: TGTGCCAGCAGTTTAGAGGGGACAGGGTTCGCGACAGGGTTCTACGAGCAGTACTTC. It translates to CASSLEGTGFATGFYEQYF. The full variable domain, completed using reference TRBV28 and TRBJ2-7, is DVKVTQSSRYLVKRTGEKVFLECVQDMDHENMFWYRQDPGLGLRLIYFSYDVKMKEKGDIPEGYSVSREKKERFSLILESASTNQTSMYLCASSLEGTGFATGFYEQYFGPGTRLTVT.

The chain uses TRBV19 and TRBJ1-2; no firm D call. The V and J ends lost 10 bases and 4 bases respectively, with 16 bases between them. This CDR3 is 13 amino acids long. Germline CDR1 LNHDA, CDR2 SQIVND (reference sequence). In DNA form, the CDR3 reads TGTGCCACTGAGCGGACGTTAGGCTATGGCTACACCTTC. It codes for CATERTLGYGYTF. The whole variable domain, remainder taken from reference TRBV19 and TRBJ1-2, is DGGITQSPKYLFRKEGQNVTLSCEQNLNHDAMYWYRQDPGQGLRLIYYSQIVNDFQKGDIAEGYSVSREKKESFPLTVTSAQKNPTAFYLCATERTLGYGYTFGSGTRLTVV.

The chain uses TRBV3-1 (or the pseudogene TRBV3-2) and TRBJ2-7; 7 bases fit TRBD1. V gave up 1 base and J gave up 2 bases; unmatched junction bases: 2. The germline V gene encodes CDR1 LGHDT and CDR2 YNNKEL (reference sequence). The CDR3 contains 14 residues. CDR3 DNA sequence: TGTGCCAGCAGCCAAGGTGACAGGGCCTACGAGCAGTACTTC. It encodes CASSQGDRAYEQYF.

This clone came up once. V and J are TRBV19 and TRBJ2-7; D might be TRBD2 (6 bases). The CDR3 runs 15 residues. Germline CDR1 LNHDA, CDR2 SQIVND (reference sequence). Trimming removed 6 bases at V and 6 bases at J, with 21 bases between. CDR3 nucleotides: TGTGCCAGTAGCTCCGGAGGGCAGGGAGGCTCCGAGCAGTACTTC. Its protein is CASSSGGQGGSEQYF.

V is TRBV5-1 and J is TRBJ1-3; 9 bases agree with TRBD1. This CDR3 has 16 residues. The V gene's germline CDR1 is SGHRS and CDR2 YFSETQ. With 0 bases clipped from V and 1 base from J, the junction kept 2 bases outside the gene matches. This CDR3 is CASSLEGTGSGNTIYF. Written as DNA, the CDR3 is TGCGCCAGCAGCTTGGAAGGGACAGGGTCTGGAAACACCATATATTTT.

The V call is TRBV5-1, the J call TRBJ2-7; TRBD1 matches 11 bases. Trimming took 4 bases from V and 3 from J; bases not matched to a gene: 6. Germline CDR1 and CDR2: SGHRS and YFSETQ. CDR3 size: 15 residues. The CDR3 is CASSTGTGGIYEQYF. The CDR3 nucleotides read TGCGCCAGCAGCACCGGGACAGGGGGAATCTACGAGCAGTACTTC.

This chain links TRBV30 with TRBJ2-4; 7 bases align to TRBD2. Per germline, CDR1 GTSNPN and CDR2 SVGIG (reference sequence). V lost 1 base to trimming and J lost 1 base; unmatched junction nucleotides: 7. The CDR3 runs to 16 residues. In nucleotides, the CDR3 is TGTGCCTGGAGTGGCGGAGGAGCGGGGGCCAAAAACATTCAGTACTTC. Translated: CAWSGGGAGAKNIQYF.

The count of this clone is one. V and J are TRBV4-2 and TRBJ1-1; D is unresolved. Trimming cost V 0 bases and J 0 bases, with 11 bases left between them. The CDR3 contains 16 residues. The germline V gene encodes CDR1 LGHNA and CDR2 YNFKEQ. This CDR3 reads CASSQDAQVLNTEAFF. The CDR3, as DNA: TGTGCCAGCAGCCAAGATGCCCAGGTCTTGAACACTGAAGCTTTCTTT.

This clone qualifies as medium-sized. At one end, the junction sequence differs from germline, possibly due to a read error. This chain joins TRBV9 and TRBJ2-1; maybe TRBD1 (6 bases). Germline CDR1 and CDR2: SGDLS and YYNGEE. The CDR3 spans 14 residues. The CDR3 sequence is CATSPQGNYNEQFF. The CDR3 DNA reads as TGTGCCACCAGCCCTCAGGGGAACTACAATGAGCAGTTCTTC.

The chain recombines TRBV3-1 (or the pseudogene TRBV3-2) with TRBJ2-5, with D maybe TRBD2 (5 bases). Germline V gene lookup returns CDR1 LGHDT and CDR2 YNNKEL (reference sequence). Trimming pared 1 base from V and 5 bases from J, leaving 11 bases between. CDR3 length: 14 residues. CDR3 sequence reads: CASSQGERRETQYF. CDR3 sequence (DNA): TGTGCCAGCAGCCAAGGGGAGAGGCGGGAGACCCAGTACTTC.